These T cell receptor beta chains were read from a single sample in a study of immune characterization of retroperitoneal liposarcoma. TCRdb used MiXCR to reprocess the PCR reads, holding one entry per CDR3 protein. The sample carries over 10,000 distinct CDR3 sequences, roughly 44% recorded once. Sequences were obtained from tumor tissue. Receptors were obtained from a female donor with retroperitoneal liposarcoma. The conserved cysteine and the conserved F or W are not part of the CDR3 here. D genes are given only for firm matches.

D: TRBD2
V: TRBV6-2/TRBV6-3
length: 15
J: TRBJ2-2
CDR3: ASSPVRTSGKPGELF

D: -
V: TRBV6-5
length: 9
J: TRBJ2-1
CDR3: ASRFSYEQF

D: -
V: TRBV6-1
length: 12
J: TRBJ1-2
CDR3: ASSEAQGYYGYT

D: -
V: TRBV6-1
length: 11
J: TRBJ2-1
CDR3: ASSEIRIDEQF

D: -
V: TRBV6-9
length: 12
J: TRBJ1-1
CDR3: ASSYWGVGTEAF

D: -
V: TRBV6-8
length: 12
J: TRBJ2-1
CDR3: ASSYLGGRNEQF

D: -
V: TRBV6-1
length: 12
J: TRBJ2-5
CDR3: ASSEKLLQATQY

D: TRBD2
V: TRBV6-2/TRBV6-3
length: 14
J: -
CDR3: ASSLMGLAGDYEQY

D: -
V: TRBV7-6
length: 12
J: -
CDR3: ATGWALSSYEQY

D: TRBD1
V: TRBV27
length: 12
J: -
CDR3: ASRSGDSLGEQY

D: -
V: TRBV6-1
length: 13
J: TRBJ2-2
CDR3: ASSVRTRGSGELF

D: TRBD1
V: TRBV6-1
length: 12
J: TRBJ2-7
CDR3: ASSLTGGDYEQY

D: -
V: TRBV6-1
length: 12
J: TRBJ2-7
CDR3: ASSMGEEGVEQY

D: TRBD1
V: TRBV6-1
length: 14
J: TRBJ2-1
CDR3: ASSLGGTGRGNEQL

D: -
V: TRBV6-5
length: 11
J: TRBJ2-2
CDR3: ASRQSNTGELF

D: -
V: TRBV6-1
length: 13
J: TRBJ1-1
CDR3: ASSQITLRGTEAF

D: TRBD1
V: TRBV12-3/TRBV12-4
length: 12
J: TRBJ2-1
CDR3: ASKVGTGLYEQF

D: TRBD2
V: TRBV6-1
length: 16
J: TRBJ2-1
CDR3: ASSEWGLGGGTYNEQF

D: TRBD1
V: TRBV14
length: 14
J: -
CDR3: ASSPHFGQVAYEQY

D: -
V: TRBV6-1
length: 10
J: TRBJ1-2
CDR3: ASSWGGAGYT

D: TRBD2
V: TRBV12-3/TRBV12-4
length: 13
J: TRBJ2-7
CDR3: ASSLVPGGFPEQY

D: -
V: TRBV6-1
length: 13
J: TRBJ2-7
CDR3: ASSAGQSFSYEQY